This entry lists 15 T cell receptor beta chains sequenced from one sample in a study of regulatory dendritic cells for organ transplantation. The table came from immunoSEQ multiplex PCR; TCRdb's copy has only in-frame clones and leaves some out. The sample has about 38,000 clones; about 90% are singletons. Material for sequencing was naive CD8+ T cells from blood. The subset: CD45RA+ naive T cells. These receptors originate from a human donor in good health.

V and J are TRBV6-4 and TRBJ2-1, with a tentative D call TRBD2 (5 bases). The CDR3 is 15 residues long. CDR1 and CDR2 (germline): MRHNA, SNTAGT. Trimming pared 4 bases from V and 7 bases from J, leaving 17 bases between. The CDR3 DNA sequence: TGTGCCAGCAGTGGACGAGAGGGAGTTGGAAATGAGCAGTTCTTC. Translating gives CASSGREGVGNEQFF.

This chain joins TRBV6-5 and TRBJ2-2; maybe TRBD2 (7 bases). Trimming removed 8 bases at V and 7 bases at J, with 11 bases between. CDR3 length: 12 amino acids. Germline V lookup: CDR1 MNHEY, CDR2 SVGAGI. DNA of the CDR3: TGTGCCAGCCGAAGGGGGGGCGGGGAGCTGTTTTTT. This sequence encodes CASRRGGGELFF.

V is TRBV19 and J is TRBJ2-7; TRBD1 aligns across 10 bases. Germline CDR1 is LNHDA and CDR2 is SQIVND (reference sequence). The CDR3 is 15 residues long. V gave up 5 bases and J gave up 4 bases; unmatched junction bases: 8. The CDR3 here is CASSLTGTGVYEQYF. The CDR3 DNA is TGTGCCAGTAGTTTAACCGGGACAGGGGTGTACGAGCAGTACTTC.

This chain joins TRBV15 and TRBJ2-2, with 12 nucleotides matching TRBD1. This CDR3 has 19 residues. Trimming cost V 1 base and J 7 bases; bases outside gene matches: 13. Germline lookup yields CDR1 LNHNV and CDR2 YYDKDF (reference sequence). CDR3 nucleotides: TGTGCCACCAGCAGAGTTGGAAAACCGGGACAGGGGGCCGGCGGGGAGCTGTTTTTT. Translated, it gives CATSRVGKPGQGAGGELFF.

V gene TRBV6-5 combines with J gene TRBJ2-5; D ambiguous. The germline V gene encodes CDR1 MNHEY and CDR2 SVGAGI. The ends were cut back, 2 bases at V and 4 bases at J, with 5 bases in the middle. The CDR3 consists of 12 residues. This chain's CDR3 is CASSYNGETQYF. As DNA, the CDR3 is TGTGCCAGCAGTTACAACGGAGAGACCCAGTACTTC.

The chain recombines TRBV5-4 with TRBJ2-7; tentative D call: TRBD1 (6 bases). The V end lost 3 bases, the J end lost 2 bases, and 18 bases lay between the germline ends. The CDR3 totals 16 residues. Germline lookup yields CDR1 SGHNT and CDR2 YYREEE (reference sequence). The CDR3 here is CASSWTRDTSPYEQYF. The CDR3 DNA is TGTGCCAGCAGCTGGACCCGGGACACGTCCCCCTACGAGCAGTACTTC.

This chain connects TRBV28 to TRBJ2-1, with 9 nucleotides matching TRBD1. The ends lost 5 bases at V and 9 bases at J; junction bases unmatched: 11. The CDR3 spans 15 residues. Per the germline V gene, CDR1 is MDHEN and CDR2 is SYDVKM. In nucleotides, the CDR3 is TGTGCCAGCAGTATGAACGATGACAGGGGGATTGAGCAGTTCTTC. Translating gives CASSMNDDRGIEQFF.

This clone was observed a few times. This chain uses TRBV29-1 with TRBJ2-1, with 7 nucleotides matching TRBD2. This CDR3 contains 16 residues. V shed 1 base, J shed 7 bases, and the junction held 13 bases outside the gene matches. Germline CDR1 SQVTM, CDR2 ANQGSEA. The CDR3 DNA follows: TGCAGCGTTGAAGCCGAGACTAGCTTAGGAGCGAATGAGCAGTTCTTC. Translation gives CSVEAETSLGANEQFF.

The rearrangement joins TRBV27 to TRBJ1-1; D not certain. In germline, CDR1 is MNHEY, CDR2 SMNVEV (reference sequence). This CDR3 is built from 18 residues. The germline V and J ends were trimmed by 1 base and 2 bases, with 20 bases remaining between them. The CDR3 DNA sequence: TGTGCCAGCAGTTTATTACGCAGGCCCCCTCTTGGAAACACTGAAGCTTTCTTT. Encoded protein: CASSLLRRPPLGNTEAFF.

A word on this clone: In the same sample, other DNA sequences code for this CDR3. The genes are TRBV7-8 and TRBJ2-7; no definite D call. This CDR3 contains 16 residues. CDR1 SGHVS and CDR2 FQNEAQ come from the germline V gene. The V and J ends lost 1 base and 3 bases respectively, with 16 bases between them. CDR3 in amino acids: CASSLGPGQSRYEQYF. CDR3 DNA: TGTGCCAGCAGCTTAGGCCCTGGGCAGTCGCGCTACGAGCAGTACTTC.

The rearrangement joins TRBV27 to TRBJ2-5; D ambiguous. The CDR3 runs to 14 residues. Looked up from germline, CDR1 is MNHEY and CDR2 is SMNVEV (reference sequence). V dropped 4 bases and J dropped 5 bases, with 14 bases sitting between them. The CDR3 sequence is CASSSRGDGETQYF. The CDR3 DNA follows: TGTGCCAGCAGTTCCCGCGGAGACGGGGAGACCCAGTACTTC.

This chain connects TRBV7-9 to TRBJ1-4; TRBD1 agrees at 7 bases. Trimming cost V 2 bases and J 2 bases; bases outside gene matches: 5. The CDR3 extends over 16 amino acids. CDR1 and CDR2 from the germline V gene are SEHNR and FQNEAQ (reference sequence). The CDR3 loop is CASSLPRQGTNEKLFF. Here the CDR3 DNA reads TGTGCCAGCAGCTTACCGCGACAGGGCACTAATGAAAAACTGTTTTTT.

The gene calls are TRBV9 and TRBJ2-7, with 9 bases matching TRBD2. Germline loops: CDR1 SGDLS, CDR2 YYNGEE. V dropped 4 bases and J dropped 4; count of bases not matched to a gene: 12. The CDR3 is made up of 16 amino acids. The CDR3 sequence: CASSLTPGLAAYEQYF. Here the CDR3 DNA reads TGTGCCAGCAGCCTAACCCCGGGACTAGCAGCATACGAGCAGTACTTC. The full variable domain, rest sourced from reference TRBV9 and TRBJ2-7, is DSGVTQTPKHLITATGQRVTLRCSPRSGDLSVYWYQQSLDQGLQFLIQYYNGEERAKGNILERFSAQQFPDLHSELNLSSLELGDSALYFCASSLTPGLAAYEQYFGPGTRLTVT.

This clone has only one observation. This rearrangement joins TRBV6-6 to TRBJ1-5; D gene unclear. CDR1 and CDR2 (germline): MNHNY, SVGAGI (reference sequence). V was cut by 0 bases and J by 0 bases, with 6 bases left in between. The CDR3 spans 15 residues. The CDR3 DNA reads as TGTGCCAGCAGTTACTCGATCGATAGCAATCAGCCCCAGCATTTT. It encodes CASSYSIDSNQPQHF.

The V call is TRBV4-2, the J call TRBJ2-4; 8 bases align to TRBD1. The CDR3 runs to 15 residues. CDR1 is LGHNA and CDR2 is YNFKEQ in the germline V gene. The trim removed 1 base at V and 5 bases at J, leaving 4 bases unmatched. The CDR3 is CASSQGQGLQNIQYF. In nucleotides, the CDR3 is TGTGCCAGCAGCCAAGGACAGGGGCTACAAAACATTCAGTACTTC.